This T cell receptor beta chain was recovered during a study of T cell responses to AZD1222 COVID-19 vaccine. Concerning this clone: Its matching antigen is unknown.

Combined were second doses at about 4 or about 12 weeks. TCRdb's copy holds only in-frame clones and misses some; the assay was immunoSEQ multiplex PCR. The repertoire holds fewer than 150,000 clones, with over 75% as singletons. This CDR3 has 14 amino acids. Germline V gene sequence: CDR1 SGDLS, CDR2 YYNGEE. The V gene end was trimmed by 2 bases and the J gene end by 6 bases; junction bases not matched to a gene: 5. Broader study findings: Spike-wide vaccine-associated CD4 TCRs dominated at 160-218 and 743-854. Nearly half of spike-specific TCRs reportedly target variant regions that are unmutated in the B.1.351 and B.1.1.7 variants.

The source material was peripheral blood, sampled 28 days after the second AZD1222 dose. The receptor was derived from an adult who received the AZD1222 COVID-19 vaccine. This rearrangement joins TRBV9 to TRBJ1-3; 7 nucleotides agree with TRBD1. This CDR3 reads CASSVRGDENTIYF. The CDR3 DNA sequence: TGTGCCAGCAGCGTCAGGGGGGACGAAAACACCATATATTTT.